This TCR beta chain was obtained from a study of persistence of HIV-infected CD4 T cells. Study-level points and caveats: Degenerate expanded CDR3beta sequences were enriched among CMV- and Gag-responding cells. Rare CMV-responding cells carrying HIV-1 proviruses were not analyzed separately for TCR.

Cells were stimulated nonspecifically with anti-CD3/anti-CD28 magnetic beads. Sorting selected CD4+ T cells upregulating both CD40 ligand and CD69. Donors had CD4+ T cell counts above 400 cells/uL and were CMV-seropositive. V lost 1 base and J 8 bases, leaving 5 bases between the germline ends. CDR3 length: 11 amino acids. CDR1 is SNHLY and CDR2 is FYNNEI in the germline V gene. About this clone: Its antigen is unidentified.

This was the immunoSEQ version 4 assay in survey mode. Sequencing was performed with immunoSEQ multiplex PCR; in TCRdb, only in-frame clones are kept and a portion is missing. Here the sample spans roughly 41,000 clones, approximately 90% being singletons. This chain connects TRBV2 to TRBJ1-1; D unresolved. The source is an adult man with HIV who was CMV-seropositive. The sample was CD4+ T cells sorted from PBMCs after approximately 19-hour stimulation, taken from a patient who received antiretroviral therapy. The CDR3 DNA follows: TGTGCCAGCAGTGAAGAGGCAGAAGCTTTCTTT. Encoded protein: CASSEEAEAFF.